The 9 T cell receptor beta chains reported below all come from one sample, sequenced in a study of shared clonotypes between healthy human individuals. Libraries were prepared by immunoSEQ multiplex PCR; TCRdb keeps only in-frame clonotypes and omits some of them. The table lists 2.3 million or so clones, 85% to 95% of them singletons. Specimen: naive CD4+ T cells from PBMCs. The subset denotes: CD45RA+ positively selected. All receptors derive from a man younger than 30 in good health. Some clones in this sample may be carry-over from other donors' samples.

J is TRBJ1-2 and V is TRBV6-6; possible D gene TRBD1, 6 bases. The CDR3 is made up of 14 amino acids. Germline V gene sequence: CDR1 MNHNY, CDR2 SVGAGI (reference sequence). Trimming took 8 bases from V and 2 from J, leaving 15 bases between them. Written as DNA, the CDR3 is TGTGCCAGCGGCGGTACAGGGACGAACTATGGCTACACCTTC. Protein sequence: CASGGTGTNYGYTF.

This chain joins TRBV11-2 and TRBJ2-5; a possible D gene is TRBD1 (6 bases). The J call is in doubt because the DNA end fits TRBJ2-7 better. Germline CDR1 reads SGHAT; CDR2 reads FQNNGV. CDR3 length equals 12 residues. The CDR3 DNA follows: TGTGCCAGCAGCCAGGACAGCTACGAGCAGTACTTC. Its protein is CASSQDSYEQYF.

This chain connects TRBV6-5 to TRBJ1-1; D gene uncertain. This CDR3 contains 13 residues. The V gene's germline CDR1 is MNHEY and CDR2 SVGAGI. V shed 7 bases and J shed 1 base, with 10 bases lying between them. In nucleotides, the CDR3 is TGTGCCAGCACCAACTCTGCGAACACTGAAGCTTTCTTT. Translated: CASTNSANTEAFF.

This clone appeared once. The chain is built from TRBV7-3 and TRBJ2-3; 12 bases align to TRBD2. V lost 5 bases, J lost 5 bases, and 11 bases stayed unmatched. Per germline, CDR1 SGHTA and CDR2 FQGTGA. The CDR3 has 17 residues. The CDR3 DNA reads as TGTGCCAGCAGCCACCAGACTAGCGGGAGACATGTAGATACGCAGTATTTT. Residues: CASSHQTSGRHVDTQYF. Full variable domain (missing parts from reference TRBV7-3 and TRBJ2-3): GAGVSQTPSNKVTEKGKYVELRCDPISGHTALYWYRQSLGQGPEFLIYFQGTGAADDSGLPNDRFFAVRPEGSVSTLKIQRTERGDSAVYLCASSHQTSGRHVDTQYFGPGTRLTVL.

This chain links TRBV28 with TRBJ1-6; no reliable D call. This CDR3 has 16 amino acids. Between the trimmed V and J ends, which lost 7 bases and 1 base, there was a span of 14 bases. Germline V gene lookup returns CDR1 MDHEN and CDR2 SYDVKM. CDR3 in DNA: TGTGCCAGCACCCCTCCTGGTGGGTCCTATAATTCACCCCTCCACTTT. It codes for CASTPPGGSYNSPLHF.

On this clone: Other DNA sequences in the same sample also yield this CDR3. The rearrangement joins TRBV18 to TRBJ2-7; 7 bases line up with TRBD1. Trimming at V came to 2 bases and at J to 4 bases, leaving 2 bases not matched to a gene. The CDR3 totals 13 residues. Looked up from germline, CDR1 is KGHSH and CDR2 is LQKENI. The chain's CDR3 is CASSPGTAYEQYF. CDR3 nucleotides: TGTGCCAGCTCACCAGGGACAGCATACGAGCAGTACTTC.

V is TRBV15 and J is TRBJ1-5; D unclear. The CDR3 length is 18 residues. The V gene's germline CDR1 is LNHNV and CDR2 YYDKDF (reference sequence). Trimming took off 3 bases at V and 0 bases at J, with 18 bases between the two ends. In DNA, the CDR3 is TGTGCCACCAGCAGTGATAAGGACGTCTGGAGTAGCAATCAGCCCCAGCATTTT. Amino acid sequence: CATSSDKDVWSSNQPQHF.

This clone was observed a single time. V gene TRBV28 combines with J gene TRBJ2-3, with D perhaps given as TRBD1 or TRBD2 (5 bases each). The CDR3 covers 13 residues. Germline V gives CDR1 MDHEN, CDR2 SYDVKM. The V end was cut by 2 bases, the J end by 15 bases, with 18 bases between. CDR3 sequence: CASSLGMGTAFYF. The DNA of the CDR3 is TGTGCCAGCAGTTTAGGTATGGGGACGGCCTTTTATTTT.

This clone was detected only once. The chain employs TRBV6-1 and TRBJ2-1; perhaps TRBD1 as D (6 bases). V was clipped by 1 base and J by 6 bases, with 22 bases between them. The CDR3 has 18 amino acids. CDR1 is MNHNS and CDR2 is SASEGT in the germline V gene. The CDR3 sequence is CASSEVGLGPGDGNEQFF. The CDR3 DNA sequence: TGTGCCAGCAGTGAAGTAGGGCTGGGGCCAGGGGATGGCAATGAGCAGTTCTTC.